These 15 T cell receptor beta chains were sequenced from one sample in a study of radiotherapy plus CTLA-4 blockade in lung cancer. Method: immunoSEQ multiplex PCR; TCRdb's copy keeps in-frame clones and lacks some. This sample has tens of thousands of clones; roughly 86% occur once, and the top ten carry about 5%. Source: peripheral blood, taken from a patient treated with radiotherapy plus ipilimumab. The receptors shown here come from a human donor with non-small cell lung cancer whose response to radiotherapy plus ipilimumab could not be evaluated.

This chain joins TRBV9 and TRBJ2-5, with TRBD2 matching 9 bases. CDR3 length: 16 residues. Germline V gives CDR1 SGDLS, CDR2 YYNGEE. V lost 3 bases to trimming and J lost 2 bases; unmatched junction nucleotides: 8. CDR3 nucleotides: TGTGCCAGCAGCGCCGCCGGACTAGCGATACAAGAGACCCAGTACTTC. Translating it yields CASSAAGLAIQETQYF.

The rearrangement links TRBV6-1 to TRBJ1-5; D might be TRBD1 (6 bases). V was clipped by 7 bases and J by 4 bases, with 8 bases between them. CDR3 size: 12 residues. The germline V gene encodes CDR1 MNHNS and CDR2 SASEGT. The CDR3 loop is CASNDRNQPQHF. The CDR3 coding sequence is TGTGCCAGCAATGACAGGAATCAGCCCCAGCATTTT.

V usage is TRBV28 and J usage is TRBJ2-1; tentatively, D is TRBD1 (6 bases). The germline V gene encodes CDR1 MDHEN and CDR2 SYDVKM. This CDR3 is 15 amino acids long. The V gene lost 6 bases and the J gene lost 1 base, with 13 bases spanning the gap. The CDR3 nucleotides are TGTGCCAGCAGCTTACAGGGCTTGTCCTACAATGAGCAGTTCTTC. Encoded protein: CASSLQGLSYNEQFF. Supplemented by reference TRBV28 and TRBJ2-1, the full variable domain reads DVKVTQSSRYLVKRTGEKVFLECVQDMDHENMFWYRQDPGLGLRLIYFSYDVKMKEKGDIPEGYSVSREKKERFSLILESASTNQTSMYLCASSLQGLSYNEQFFGPGTRLTVL.

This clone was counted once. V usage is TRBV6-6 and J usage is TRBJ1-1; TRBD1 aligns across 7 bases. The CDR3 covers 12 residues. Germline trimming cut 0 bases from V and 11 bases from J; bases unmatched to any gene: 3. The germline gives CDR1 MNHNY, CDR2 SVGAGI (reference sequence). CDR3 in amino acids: CASSYSDRPAFF. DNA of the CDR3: TGTGCCAGCAGTTACTCGGACAGGCCTGCTTTCTTT.

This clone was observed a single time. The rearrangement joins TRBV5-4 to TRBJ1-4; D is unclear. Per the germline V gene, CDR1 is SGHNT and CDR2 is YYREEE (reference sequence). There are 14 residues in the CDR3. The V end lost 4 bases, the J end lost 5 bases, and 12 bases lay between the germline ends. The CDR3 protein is CASSQEVGNEKLFF. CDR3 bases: TGTGCCAGCAGCCAAGAGGTCGGAAATGAAAAACTGTTTTTT.

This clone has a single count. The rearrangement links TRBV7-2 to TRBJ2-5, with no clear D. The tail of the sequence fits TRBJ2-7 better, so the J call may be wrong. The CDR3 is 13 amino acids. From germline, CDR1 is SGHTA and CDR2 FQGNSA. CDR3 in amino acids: CASSLQNSYEQYF. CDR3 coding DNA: TGTGCCAGCAGCTTACAAAACTCCTACGAGCAGTACTTC.

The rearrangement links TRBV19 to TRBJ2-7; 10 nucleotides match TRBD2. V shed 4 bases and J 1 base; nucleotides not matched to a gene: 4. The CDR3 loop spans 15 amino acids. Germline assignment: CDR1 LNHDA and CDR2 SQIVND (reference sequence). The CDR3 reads CASSRWTSGSYEQYF. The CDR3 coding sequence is TGTGCCAGTAGTAGGTGGACTAGCGGATCCTACGAGCAGTACTTC.

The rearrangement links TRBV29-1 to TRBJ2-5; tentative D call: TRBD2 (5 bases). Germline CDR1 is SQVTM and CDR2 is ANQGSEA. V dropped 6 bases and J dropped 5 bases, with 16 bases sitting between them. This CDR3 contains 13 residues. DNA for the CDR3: TGCAGCGTAAGGCAGGCGGGTGGGGAGACCCAGTACTTC. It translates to CSVRQAGGETQYF.

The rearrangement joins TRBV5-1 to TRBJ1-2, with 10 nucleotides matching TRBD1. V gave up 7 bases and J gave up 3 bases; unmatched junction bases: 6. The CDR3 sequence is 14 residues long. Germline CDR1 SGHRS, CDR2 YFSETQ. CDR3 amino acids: CASGPGTGDYGYTF. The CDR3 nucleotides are TGCGCCAGCGGTCCCGGGACAGGGGACTATGGCTACACCTTC. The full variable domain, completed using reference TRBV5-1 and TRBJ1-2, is KAGVTQTPRYLIKTRGQQVTLSCSPISGHRSVSWYQQTPGQGLQFLFEYFSETQRNKGNFPGRFSGRQFSNSRSEMNVSTLELGDSALYLCASGPGTGDYGYTFGSGTRLTVV.

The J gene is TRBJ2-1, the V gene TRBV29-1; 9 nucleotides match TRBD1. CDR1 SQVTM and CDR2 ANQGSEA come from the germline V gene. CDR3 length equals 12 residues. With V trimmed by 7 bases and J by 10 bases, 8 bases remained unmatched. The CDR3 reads CSGGQGNWEQFF. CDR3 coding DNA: TGCAGCGGGGGACAGGGTAATTGGGAGCAGTTCTTC.

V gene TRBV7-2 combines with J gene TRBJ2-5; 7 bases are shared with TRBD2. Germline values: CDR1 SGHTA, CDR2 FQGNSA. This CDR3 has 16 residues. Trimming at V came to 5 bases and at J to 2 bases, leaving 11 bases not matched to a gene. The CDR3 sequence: CASSPRPGGWQETQYF. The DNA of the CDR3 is TGTGCCAGCAGCCCGCGACCGGGAGGATGGCAAGAGACCCAGTACTTC.

The CDR3: CASSSGTGGTGANVLTF. As DNA, the CDR3 is TGTGCCAGTAGCTCCGGGACAGGGGGCACTGGGGCCAACGTCCTGACTTTC. The genes are TRBV19 and TRBJ2-6; 12 bases are shared with TRBD1. From germline, CDR1 is LNHDA and CDR2 SQIVND (reference sequence). V shed 6 bases and J 2 bases; nucleotides not matched to a gene: 5. The CDR3 has 17 residues.

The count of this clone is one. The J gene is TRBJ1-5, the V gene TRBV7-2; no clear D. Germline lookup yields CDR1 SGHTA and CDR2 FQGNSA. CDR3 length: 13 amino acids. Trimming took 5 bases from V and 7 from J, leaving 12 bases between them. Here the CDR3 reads CASSPTVGQPQHF. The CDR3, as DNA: TGTGCCAGCAGCCCTACGGTCGGGCAGCCCCAGCATTTT. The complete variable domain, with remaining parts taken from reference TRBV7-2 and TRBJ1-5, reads GAGVSQSPSNKVTEKGKDVELRCDPISGHTALYWYRQSLGQGLEFLIYFQGNSAPDKSGLPSDRFSAERTGGSVSTLTIQRTQQEDSAVYLCASSPTVGQPQHFGDGTRLSIL.

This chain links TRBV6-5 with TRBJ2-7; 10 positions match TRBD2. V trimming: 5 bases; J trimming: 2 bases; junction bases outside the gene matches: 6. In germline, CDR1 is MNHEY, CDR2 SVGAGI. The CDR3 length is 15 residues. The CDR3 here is CASSRPSGSTYEQYF. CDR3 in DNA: TGTGCCAGCAGTAGACCTAGCGGGAGCACCTACGAGCAGTACTTC.

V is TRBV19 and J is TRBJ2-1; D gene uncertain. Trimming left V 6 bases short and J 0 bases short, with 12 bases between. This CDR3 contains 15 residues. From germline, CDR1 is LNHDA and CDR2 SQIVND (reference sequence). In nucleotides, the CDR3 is TGTGCCAGTAGGACAACAGTGATCTCCTACAATGAGCAGTTCTTC. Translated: CASRTTVISYNEQFF.